This T cell receptor beta chain was captured in a study of cytomegalovirus exposure and HLA in healthy donors. Overall study results and limits: TCR beta sequences numbering around 15,000 were associated with HLA alleles at 0.05 false discovery rate in a later analysis.

The primer mix had 60 Vbeta and 13 Jbeta primers. Repertoires were generated with immunoSEQ multiplex PCR, while TCRdb's copy carries only in-frame clones and drops some. The table includes roughly 110,000 clones, over 70% detected once. V was pared by 6 bases and J by 6 bases, with 14 bases of the junction left unmatched. The CDR3 totals 15 residues. The V gene's germline CDR1 is MNHNS and CDR2 SASEGT. Concerning this clone itself: What it binds is not known.

The TCR sequence derives from a female donor in good health and CMV-seronegative. The chain uses TRBV6-1 and TRBJ2-7, with 7 bases aligning to TRBD1. Sequenced input: PBMCs. The CDR3 sequence is CASREPRQGLGEQYF. Here the CDR3 DNA reads TGTGCCAGCAGAGAGCCTCGACAGGGCCTCGGCGAGCAGTACTTC.